The text below deals with one TCR beta chain. No cognate antigen has been identified for it. Base qualities are not provided; no much larger clone lies one nucleotide away. To sequence the TCRbeta CDR3 region, genomic DNA was isolated from the sorted cells. The immunoSEQ Assay was used for sequencing of TCRbeta CDR3 regions. Drawn from immuneACCESS, this table holds only the in-frame rearrangements with V and J called that TCRdb kept. Clones are partly lost; checked studies trace under half to an unresolved V gene and leave the rest unexplained. This sample gives more than 60,000 clones in total; more than 75% of them show up just once. The ten largest clones add up to 3.5% to 5% of the sample. This sample was taken from a study of OX40 agonist ivuxolimab in advanced cancers. Turning to the overall study: Ivuxolimab was an agonistic, fully human IgG2 monoclonal antibody directed against OX40 (CD134), a costimulatory receptor. Intravenous ivuxolimab was administered to patients every 2 weeks at six dose levels: 0.01, 0.1, 0.3, 1.5, 3 and 10 mg/kg. Of the approximately 54 patients in dose escalation, about 20 had hepatocellular carcinoma, some 15 had melanoma, 9 had renal cell carcinoma and 9 had head and neck cancer. A male proportion of approximately 83% and a mean age of roughly 58 years, ranging from 23 to 79, were recorded for the dose-escalation cohort. Patients were allowed to have had prior anti-PD-1, anti-PD-L1 or anti-CTLA-4 therapy, and 40% of the dose-escalation patients had previously received checkpoint inhibitors. Partial responses occurred in three dose-escalation patients: two with cutaneous melanoma and one with hepatocellular carcinoma. Peripheral TCRbeta sequencing aimed to test whether ivuxolimab altered TCR sequence diversity and caused clonal T-cell expansion. The paper describes the monotherapy dose-escalation part (N of about 50 patients) of the phase I trial of ivuxolimab. Broader findings and caveats from the paper: The antigen specificity of the peripheral T cells that underwent clonal expansion was not determined. At doses of 0.1 to 3.0 mg/kg, clonal expansion of both CD4+ and CD8+ T cells in blood was seen between baseline and week 6. Low levels of normalized T-cell clonal expansion were also seen in some patients who did not respond. In the 0.1-3.0 mg/kg groups, partial responders were among the patients with the lowest normalized peripheral clonal expansion, particularly in CD8+ T cells. On average, CD8+ T cells showed more expanded clones than CD4+ T cells after ivuxolimab.

The trial excluded patients who had a history of autoimmune disease or were on systemic immunosuppression. Peripheral blood for TCR sequencing was drawn from every dose cohort at baseline, at cycle 4 day 1 and at cycle 7 day 1. The samples were drawn from a first-in-human, open-label, multicenter phase I dose-escalation trial of ivuxolimab. Adults with locally advanced or metastatic melanoma, renal cell carcinoma, hepatocellular carcinoma or head and neck squamous cell carcinoma were enrolled in the trial. CD4+ and CD8+ T cells were sorted separately from peripheral blood before TCR sequencing. There are 13 amino acids in the CDR3, from cysteine to phenylalanine inclusive. CDR3 DNA only is kept here, 39 bases in frame from base 1. The V and J ends are trimmed by 5 bases and 5 bases, leaving 12 bases between them. The germline V gene (reference sequence) yields SGHAT for CDR1 and FQDESV for CDR2.

This sequence was found in an adult with an advanced solid tumor such as melanoma, head and neck, liver or kidney cancer. Sample: CD4+ or CD8+ T cells sorted from blood, taken in a trial of the OX40 agonist ivuxolimab. The rearrangement joined TRBV11-1 to TRBJ1-2, with the identity of the D gene unclear. The nucleotides read TGTGCCAGCAGCCCGCCAGGTGAATATGGCTACACCTTC. Its product reads: CASSPPGEYGYTF.